The T cell receptor (beta chain) under discussion was sequenced for a study of CD8 T cells in Susac syndrome. CDR3 size: 14 residues. The ends were cut back, 4 bases at V and 2 bases at J, with 11 bases in the middle. Germline values: CDR1 SGHKS, CDR2 YYEKEE (reference sequence). Sequencing of TCR beta, carried out with a high-throughput approach, was applied to CD8+ and CD4+ T cells from the blood. Healthy donors, matched for age and sex, constituted the control group. In contrast to the negatively isolated CD8+ and CD4+ T cells, TEMRA cells were FACS-enriched. Reverse transcription of roughly 0.5 to 1 ug RNA was carried out with random hexamers. MiXCR, applied by TCRdb to the immunoSEQ multiplex PCR reads, yields one record per CDR3 protein. The data contain under 200,000 distinct CDR3 sequences, just over 90% of them seen just once; the ten biggest clones take up 0.065% to 0.1%. Worth noting for this clonotype: The antigen is undetermined.

Study-wide results and caveats: It was acknowledged in the study that the number of individuals who were included in its TCR sequencing and HLA analysis was relatively small.

Sequences were obtained from CD4+ T cells from PBMCs. This receptor was identified in a human donor in good health. V is TRBV5-5 and J is TRBJ2-3; D is unresolved. The chain's CDR3 is CASSDHVATDTQYF. The CDR3 bases are TGTGCCAGCAGCGACCACGTGGCCACAGATACGCAGTATTTT.